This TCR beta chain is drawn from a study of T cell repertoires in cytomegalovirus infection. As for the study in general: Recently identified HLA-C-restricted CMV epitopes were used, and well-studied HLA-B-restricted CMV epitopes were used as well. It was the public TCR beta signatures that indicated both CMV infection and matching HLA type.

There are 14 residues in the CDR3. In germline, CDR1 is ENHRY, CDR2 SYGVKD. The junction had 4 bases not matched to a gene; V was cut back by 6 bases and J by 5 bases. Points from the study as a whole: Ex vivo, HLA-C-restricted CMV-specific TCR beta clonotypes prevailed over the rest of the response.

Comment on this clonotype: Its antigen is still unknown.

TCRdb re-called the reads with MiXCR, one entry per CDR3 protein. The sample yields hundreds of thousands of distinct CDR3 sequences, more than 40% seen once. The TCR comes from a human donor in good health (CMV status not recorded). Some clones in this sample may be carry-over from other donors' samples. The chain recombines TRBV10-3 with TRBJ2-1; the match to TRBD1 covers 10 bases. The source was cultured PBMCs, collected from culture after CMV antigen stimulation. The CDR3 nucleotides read TGTGCCATCAGAGACGGGACAGGGGACAATGAGCAGTTCTTC. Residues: CAIRDGTGDNEQFF.